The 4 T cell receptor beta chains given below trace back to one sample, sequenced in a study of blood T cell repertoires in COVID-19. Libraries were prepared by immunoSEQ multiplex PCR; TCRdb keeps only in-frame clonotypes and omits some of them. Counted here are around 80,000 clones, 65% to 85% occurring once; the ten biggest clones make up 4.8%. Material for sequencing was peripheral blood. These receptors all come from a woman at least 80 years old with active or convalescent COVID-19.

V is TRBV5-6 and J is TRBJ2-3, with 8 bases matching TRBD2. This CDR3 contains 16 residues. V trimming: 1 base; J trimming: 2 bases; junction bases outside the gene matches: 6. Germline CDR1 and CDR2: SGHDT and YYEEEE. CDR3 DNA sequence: TGTGCCAGCAGCTTGCCGGGACTAGGGGACACAGATACGCAGTATTTT. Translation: CASSLPGLGDTDTQYF.

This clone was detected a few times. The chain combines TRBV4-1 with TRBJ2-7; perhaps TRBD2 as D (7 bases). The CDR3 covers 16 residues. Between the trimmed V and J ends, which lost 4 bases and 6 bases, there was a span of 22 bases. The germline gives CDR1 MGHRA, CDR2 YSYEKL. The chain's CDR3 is CASSPLGGGSIVEQYF. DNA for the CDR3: TGCGCCAGCAGCCCCCTAGGGGGGGGTTCGATCGTCGAGCAGTACTTC.

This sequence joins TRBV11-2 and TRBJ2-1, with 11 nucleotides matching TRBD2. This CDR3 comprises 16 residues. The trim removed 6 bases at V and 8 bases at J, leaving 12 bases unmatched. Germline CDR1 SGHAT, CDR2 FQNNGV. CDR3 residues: CASRDTSGSNLHEQFF. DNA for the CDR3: TGTGCCAGCAGAGATACTAGCGGGAGTAATCTACATGAGCAGTTCTTC.

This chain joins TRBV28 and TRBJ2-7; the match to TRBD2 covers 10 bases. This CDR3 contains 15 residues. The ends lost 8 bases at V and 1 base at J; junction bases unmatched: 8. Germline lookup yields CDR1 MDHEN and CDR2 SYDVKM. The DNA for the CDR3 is TGTGCCAGCTTAGCGGGGGGCCTAAGATCCTACGAGCAGTACTTC. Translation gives CASLAGGLRSYEQYF.